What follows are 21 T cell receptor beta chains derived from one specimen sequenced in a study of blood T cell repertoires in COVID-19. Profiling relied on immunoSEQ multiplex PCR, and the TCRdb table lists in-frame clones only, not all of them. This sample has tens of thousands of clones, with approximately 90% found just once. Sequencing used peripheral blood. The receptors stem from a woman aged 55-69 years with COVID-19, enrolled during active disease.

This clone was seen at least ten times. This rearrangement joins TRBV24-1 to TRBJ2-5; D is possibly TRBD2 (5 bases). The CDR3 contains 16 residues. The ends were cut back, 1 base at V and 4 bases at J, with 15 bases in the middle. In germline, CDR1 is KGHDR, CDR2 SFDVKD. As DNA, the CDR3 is TGTGCCACCAGTGATTTAGAGGGAACAAAGGGAGAGACCCAGTACTTC. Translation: CATSDLEGTKGETQYF.

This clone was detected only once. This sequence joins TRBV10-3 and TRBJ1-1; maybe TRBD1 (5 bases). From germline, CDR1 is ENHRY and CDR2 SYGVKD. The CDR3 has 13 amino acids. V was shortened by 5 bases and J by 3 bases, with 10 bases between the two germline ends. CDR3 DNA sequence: TGTGCCATCAGTCCCCGCAGGGACACTGAAGCTTTCTTT. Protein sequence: CAISPRRDTEAFF.

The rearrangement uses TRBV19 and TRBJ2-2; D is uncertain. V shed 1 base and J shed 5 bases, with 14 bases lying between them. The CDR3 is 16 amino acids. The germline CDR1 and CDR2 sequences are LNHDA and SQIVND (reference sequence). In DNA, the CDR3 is TGTGCCAGTAGTATAGCTGGTCCTCCTAGAACCGGGGAGCTGTTTTTT. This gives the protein CASSIAGPPRTGELFF.

The CDR3 spells CASRDSGGGGEAFF. The DNA for the CDR3 is TGTGCCAGCAGAGACTCAGGGGGCGGTGGGGAAGCTTTCTTT. V gene TRBV6-5 combines with J gene TRBJ1-1; 8 bases are shared with TRBD1. Unmatched junction bases numbered 11, after V lost 6 bases and J lost 8 bases. Germline V gives CDR1 MNHEY, CDR2 SVGAGI. This CDR3 is 14 amino acids long.

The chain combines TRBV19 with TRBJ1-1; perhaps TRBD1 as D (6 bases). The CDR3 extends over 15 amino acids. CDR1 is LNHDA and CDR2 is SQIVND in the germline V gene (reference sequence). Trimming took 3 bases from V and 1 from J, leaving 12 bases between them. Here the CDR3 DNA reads TGTGCCAGTAGTATTTATCTGGGGGCGAACACTGAAGCTTTCTTT. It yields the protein CASSIYLGANTEAFF.

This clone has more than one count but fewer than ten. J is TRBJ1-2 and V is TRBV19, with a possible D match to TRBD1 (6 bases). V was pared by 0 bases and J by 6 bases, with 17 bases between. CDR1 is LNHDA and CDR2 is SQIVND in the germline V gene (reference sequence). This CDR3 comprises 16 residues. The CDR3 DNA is TGTGCCAGTAGTATAGATCGCCAGGGGCGGAAGGATGGCTACACCTTC. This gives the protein CASSIDRQGRKDGYTF. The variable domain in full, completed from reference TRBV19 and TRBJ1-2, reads DGGITQSPKYLFRKEGQNVTLSCEQNLNHDAMYWYRQDPGQGLRLIYYSQIVNDFQKGDIAEGYSVSREKKESFPLTVTSAQKNPTAFYLCASSIDRQGRKDGYTFGSGTRLTVV.

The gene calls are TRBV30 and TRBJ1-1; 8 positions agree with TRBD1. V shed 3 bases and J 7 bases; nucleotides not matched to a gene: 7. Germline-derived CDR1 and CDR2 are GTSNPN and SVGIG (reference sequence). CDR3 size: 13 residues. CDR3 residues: CAWRETRGREAFF. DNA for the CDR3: TGTGCCTGGAGGGAAACCAGGGGGCGTGAAGCTTTCTTT. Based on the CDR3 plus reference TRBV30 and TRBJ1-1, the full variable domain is SQTIHQWPATLVQPVGSPLSLECTVEGTSNPNLYWYRQAAGRGLQLLFYSVGIGQISSEVPQNLSASRPQDRQFILSSKKLLLSDSGFYLCAWRETRGREAFFGQGTRLTVV.

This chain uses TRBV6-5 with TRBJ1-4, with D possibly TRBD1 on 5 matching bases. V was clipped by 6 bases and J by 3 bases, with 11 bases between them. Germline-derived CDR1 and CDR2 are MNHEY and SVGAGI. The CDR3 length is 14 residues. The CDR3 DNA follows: TGTGCCAGCAGAAACGCAGGGCCTAATGAAAAACTGTTTTTT. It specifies CASRNAGPNEKLFF.

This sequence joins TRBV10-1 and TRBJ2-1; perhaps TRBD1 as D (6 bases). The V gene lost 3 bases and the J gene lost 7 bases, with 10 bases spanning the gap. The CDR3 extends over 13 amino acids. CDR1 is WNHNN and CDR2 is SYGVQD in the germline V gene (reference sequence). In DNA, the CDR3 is TGCGCCAGCAGTGATAGGGGGAGAAATGAGCAGTTCTTC. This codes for CASSDRGRNEQFF.

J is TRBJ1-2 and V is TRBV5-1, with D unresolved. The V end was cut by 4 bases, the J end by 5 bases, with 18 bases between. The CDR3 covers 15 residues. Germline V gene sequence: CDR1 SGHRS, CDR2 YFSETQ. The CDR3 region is CASSLAGPMGYGYTF. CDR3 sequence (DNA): TGCGCCAGCAGCCTAGCCGGACCTATGGGATATGGCTACACCTTC. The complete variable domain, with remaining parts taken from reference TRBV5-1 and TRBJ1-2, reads KAGVTQTPRYLIKTRGQQVTLSCSPISGHRSVSWYQQTPGQGLQFLFEYFSETQRNKGNFPGRFSGRQFSNSRSEMNVSTLELGDSALYLCASSLAGPMGYGYTFGSGTRLTVV.

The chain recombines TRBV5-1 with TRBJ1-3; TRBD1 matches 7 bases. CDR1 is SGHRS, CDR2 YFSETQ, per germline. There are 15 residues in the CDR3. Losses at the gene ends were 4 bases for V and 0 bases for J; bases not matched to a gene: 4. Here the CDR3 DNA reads TGCGCCAGCAGCACGACAGGGAACTCTGGAAACACCATATATTTT. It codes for CASSTTGNSGNTIYF.

CDR3 in DNA: TGTGCCAGCAGTTACTCTAGGACTAGCAGGAACGGGGAGCTGTTTTTT. Translation: CASSYSRTSRNGELFF. The chain uses TRBV6-5 and TRBJ2-2; 8 bases align to TRBD2. With V trimmed by 0 bases and J by 7 bases, 7 bases remained unmatched. Germline lookup yields CDR1 MNHEY and CDR2 SVGAGI. This CDR3 has 16 amino acids.

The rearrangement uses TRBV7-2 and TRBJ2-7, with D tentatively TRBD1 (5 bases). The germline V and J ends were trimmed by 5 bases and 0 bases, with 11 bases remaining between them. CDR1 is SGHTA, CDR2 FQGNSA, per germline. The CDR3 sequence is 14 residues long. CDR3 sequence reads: CASSPGHSSYEQYF. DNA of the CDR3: TGTGCCAGCAGCCCCGGACACAGCTCCTACGAGCAGTACTTC.

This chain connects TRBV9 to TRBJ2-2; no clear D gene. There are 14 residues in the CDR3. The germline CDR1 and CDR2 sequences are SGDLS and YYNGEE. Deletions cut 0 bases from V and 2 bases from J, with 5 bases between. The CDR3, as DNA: TGTGCCAGCAGCGTAGTAATTAACACCGGGGAGCTGTTTTTT. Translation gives CASSVVINTGELFF.

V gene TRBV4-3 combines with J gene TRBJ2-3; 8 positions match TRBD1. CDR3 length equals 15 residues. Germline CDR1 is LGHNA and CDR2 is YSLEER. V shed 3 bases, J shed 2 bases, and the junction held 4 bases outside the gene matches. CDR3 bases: TGCGCCAGCAGCCAGAGACAGGGGTTCACAGATACGCAGTATTTT. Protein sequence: CASSQRQGFTDTQYF.

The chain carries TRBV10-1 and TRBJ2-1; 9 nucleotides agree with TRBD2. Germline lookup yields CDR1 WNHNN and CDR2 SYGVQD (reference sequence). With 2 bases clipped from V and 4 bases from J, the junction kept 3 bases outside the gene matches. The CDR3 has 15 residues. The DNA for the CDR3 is TGCGCCAGCAGTGAGGGACTAGCGCATTACAATGAGCAGTTCTTC. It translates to CASSEGLAHYNEQFF.

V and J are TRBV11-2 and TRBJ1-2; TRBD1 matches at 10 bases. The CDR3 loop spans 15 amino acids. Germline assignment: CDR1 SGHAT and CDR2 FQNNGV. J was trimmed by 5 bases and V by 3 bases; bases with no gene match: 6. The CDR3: CASSLAPGQGYGYTF. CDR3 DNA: TGTGCCAGCAGCTTGGCGCCGGGACAGGGGTATGGCTACACCTTC. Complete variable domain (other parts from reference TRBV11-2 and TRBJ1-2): EAGVAQSPRYKIIEKRQSVAFWCNPISGHATLYWYQQILGQGPKLLIQFQNNGVVDDSQLPKDRFSAERLKGVDSTLKIQPAKLEDSAVYLCASSLAPGQGYGYTFGSGTRLTVV.

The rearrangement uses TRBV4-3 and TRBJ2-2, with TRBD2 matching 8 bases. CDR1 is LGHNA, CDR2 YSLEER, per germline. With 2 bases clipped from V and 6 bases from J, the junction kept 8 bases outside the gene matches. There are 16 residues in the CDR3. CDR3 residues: CASSQKAGVGAGELFF. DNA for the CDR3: TGCGCCAGCAGCCAAAAAGCGGGAGTGGGCGCCGGGGAGCTGTTTTTT.

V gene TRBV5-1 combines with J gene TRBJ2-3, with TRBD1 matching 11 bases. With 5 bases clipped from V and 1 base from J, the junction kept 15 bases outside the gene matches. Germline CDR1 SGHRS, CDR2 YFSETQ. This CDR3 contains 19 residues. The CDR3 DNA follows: TGCGCCAGCAGAAGGACAGGGGGCGGGAGACTAGATGGCACAGATACGCAGTATTTT. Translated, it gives CASRRTGGGRLDGTDTQYF. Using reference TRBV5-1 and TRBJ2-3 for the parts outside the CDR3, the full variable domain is KAGVTQTPRYLIKTRGQQVTLSCSPISGHRSVSWYQQTPGQGLQFLFEYFSETQRNKGNFPGRFSGRQFSNSRSEMNVSTLELGDSALYLCASRRTGGGRLDGTDTQYFGPGTRLTVL.

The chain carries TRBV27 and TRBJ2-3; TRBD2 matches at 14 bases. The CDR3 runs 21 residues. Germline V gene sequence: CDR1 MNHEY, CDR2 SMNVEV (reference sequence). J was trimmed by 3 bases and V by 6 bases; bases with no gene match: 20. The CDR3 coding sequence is TGTGCCAGCAGGAGGCGACCCGGGACTAGCGGGAGAGGGGAAGGAACAGATACGCAGTATTTT. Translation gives CASRRRPGTSGRGEGTDTQYF.

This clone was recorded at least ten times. CDR3 nucleotide sequence: TGTGCCAGCAGCTTGAGCCCGACAGGGGGCACTGAAGCTTTCTTT. This encodes CASSLSPTGGTEAFF. The rearrangement uses TRBV5-5 and TRBJ1-1; 9 bases fit TRBD1. V shed 1 base and J 4 bases; nucleotides not matched to a gene: 5. The germline CDR1 and CDR2 sequences are SGHKS and YYEKEE (reference sequence). The length of the CDR3 is 15 residues.